These 16 T cell receptor beta chains were all obtained from the same sample, sequenced in a study of blood T cell repertoires in COVID-19. Only in-frame clones appear in the TCRdb table, and some are missing; sequencing was by immunoSEQ multiplex PCR. The repertoire holds 110,000 or so clones, roughly 80% seen once, with 6.2% in the top ten. Material: peripheral blood. The receptors originated from an older man with acute or convalescent COVID-19.

This clone was counted between two and nine times. The rearrangement joins TRBV2 to TRBJ2-1; 11 bases map to TRBD2. The germline CDR1 and CDR2 sequences are SNHLY and FYNNEI. CDR3 length: 13 amino acids. V lost 4 bases, J lost 10 bases, and 3 bases stayed unmatched. The CDR3 region is CASSVLAGEEQFF. The CDR3 nucleotides are TGTGCCAGCAGTGTACTAGCGGGAGAGGAGCAGTTCTTC.

CDR3 coding DNA: TGTGCCAGCAGCCAAGCGGTAACTAGCGGATCCTACGAGCAGTACTTC. As protein: CASSQAVTSGSYEQYF. The chain carries TRBV4-2 and TRBJ2-7; 8 positions agree with TRBD2. This CDR3 contains 16 residues. Per the germline V gene, CDR1 is LGHNA and CDR2 is YNFKEQ. J gave up 1 base and V 1 base, and 6 bases lay outside the gene matches.

The table lists this clone with a few counts. The J gene is TRBJ2-7, the V gene TRBV3-1 (or the pseudogene TRBV3-2); TRBD1 aligns across 9 bases. The CDR3 contains 16 residues. Germline loops: CDR1 LGHDT, CDR2 YNNKEL (reference sequence). The trim removed 4 bases at V and 5 bases at J, leaving 12 bases unmatched. CDR3 sequence reads: CASSPTLGQGTHEQYF. In nucleotides, the CDR3 is TGTGCCAGCAGCCCCACCCTCGGACAGGGGACCCACGAGCAGTACTTC.

V usage is TRBV28 and J usage is TRBJ2-7; 7 positions agree with TRBD1. V dropped 2 bases and J dropped 4; count of bases not matched to a gene: 11. Germline V gene lookup returns CDR1 MDHEN and CDR2 SYDVKM. The CDR3 totals 16 residues. CDR3 in DNA: TGTGCCAGCAGTTTACCACCACCTTGGGACAGTTACGAGCAGTACTTC. Translation: CASSLPPPWDSYEQYF.

J is TRBJ1-2 and V is TRBV5-1, with 8 bases lining up with TRBD1. The CDR3 extends over 15 amino acids. The V and J ends lost 3 bases and 8 bases, in that order; junction bases with no gene match: 12. The germline gives CDR1 SGHRS, CDR2 YFSETQ. The CDR3 nucleotides are TGCGCCAGCAGCTCGCTACCGGGACAGGTTGGCGGCTACACCTTC. This translates into CASSSLPGQVGGYTF.

This chain connects TRBV28 to TRBJ2-7, with D possibly being TRBD2 (5 bases). Germline V gene data show CDR1 as MDHEN and CDR2 as SYDVKM. V gave up 2 bases and J gave up 1 base, with 12 bases separating them. This CDR3 spans 15 amino acids. CDR3 protein: CASSLAGARSYEQYF. For the CDR3, the DNA is TGTGCCAGCAGTTTAGCGGGTGCTCGGTCCTACGAGCAGTACTTC.

The DNA for the CDR3 is TGTGCCAGCAGTGCCTACCGGTCCGCCCGGGAAAAACTGTTTTTT. Translation: CASSAYRSAREKLFF. The chain uses TRBV28 and TRBJ1-4, with D hard to call. This CDR3 is built from 15 residues. The V end was cut by 5 bases, the J end by 8 bases, with 18 bases between. Germline loops: CDR1 MDHEN, CDR2 SYDVKM.

The CDR3, as DNA: TGTGCCAGTAGTGACGGGGCTTGGGGACAGGCGAACTACAATGAGCAGTTCTTC. Translating it yields CASSDGAWGQANYNEQFF. The chain couples TRBV19 to TRBJ2-1; 8 bases line up with TRBD1. V lost 5 bases and J lost 3; bases outside the gene matches: 15. This CDR3 comprises 18 residues. Germline CDR1 and CDR2: LNHDA and SQIVND (reference sequence).

The sample holds one count of this clone. One end of the junction is discordant with germline, which a read error may explain. The CDR3 loop is CASCLMGQGAGGYTF. CDR3 DNA sequence: TGCGCCAGCTGCTTGATGGGACAGGGGGCTGGGGGCTACACCTTC. The gene calls are TRBV5-1 and TRBJ1-2; 12 bases fit TRBD1. Germline CDR1 reads SGHRS; CDR2 reads YFSETQ. The CDR3 length is 15 residues.

This clone was seen a few times. The chain joins TRBV7-9 to TRBJ2-3; 8 nucleotides align to TRBD2. Germline V gene sequence: CDR1 SEHNR, CDR2 FQNEAQ (reference sequence). V lost 1 base to trimming and J lost 1 base; unmatched junction nucleotides: 4. The CDR3 length is 16 residues. CDR3 in DNA: TGTGCCAGCAGCTTAGGGGATAGCGGGGGCACAGATACGCAGTATTTT. This encodes CASSLGDSGGTDTQYF.

V usage is TRBV5-4 and J usage is TRBJ2-1; D is perhaps TRBD2 (7 bases). Trimming took off 0 bases at V and 3 bases at J, with 13 bases between the two ends. Germline V gene lookup returns CDR1 SGHNT and CDR2 YYREEE (reference sequence). The CDR3 loop spans 16 amino acids. The CDR3 sequence: CASSLGGGGHYNEQFF. The CDR3, as DNA: TGTGCCAGCAGCTTGGGAGGCGGGGGACACTACAATGAGCAGTTCTTC.

The DNA for the CDR3 is TGTGCCAGCAGCCAACAGGGAAGCTCCTACAATGAGCAGTTCTTC. It specifies CASSQQGSSYNEQFF. This chain uses TRBV4-2 with TRBJ2-1, with D perhaps TRBD1 (5 bases). The ends were cut back, 2 bases at V and 0 bases at J, with 8 bases in the middle. Looked up from germline, CDR1 is LGHNA and CDR2 is YNFKEQ. There are 15 residues in the CDR3.

V gene TRBV2 combines with J gene TRBJ1-1, with 9 positions matching TRBD1. V trimming: 5 bases; J trimming: 1 base; junction bases outside the gene matches: 5. The CDR3 length is 15 residues. CDR1 and CDR2 from the germline V gene are SNHLY and FYNNEI. For the CDR3, the DNA is TGTGCCAGCAGTCAACAGGGGGCACAGAACACTGAAGCTTTCTTT. It specifies CASSQQGAQNTEAFF.

The chain uses TRBV6-5 and TRBJ2-7; the match to TRBD2 covers 10 bases. The CDR3 covers 15 residues. V lost 7 bases and J lost 5; bases outside the gene matches: 11. Germline lookup yields CDR1 MNHEY and CDR2 SVGAGI. CDR3 sequence: CASKPTLAGDHEQYF. The CDR3 DNA follows: TGTGCCAGCAAACCCACTCTAGCGGGAGACCACGAGCAGTACTTC.

The rearrangement joins TRBV15 to TRBJ1-4; TRBD1 might be the D (6 bases). V gave up 0 bases and J gave up 3 bases, with 11 bases separating them. Germline CDR1 and CDR2: LNHNV and YYDKDF (reference sequence). The CDR3 totals 16 residues. CDR3 nucleotides: TGTGCCACCAGCAGAGATCCGTCAGGGGCTAATGAAAAACTGTTTTTT. Its translation: CATSRDPSGANEKLFF.

The CDR3 bases are TGTGCCAGCAGCCCTCACGGCGGTATAGTGTATTTT. Translation gives CASSPHGGIVYF. V is TRBV7-8 and J is TRBJ2-3; D is undetermined. The CDR3 length is 12 residues. Trimming pared 5 bases from V and 14 bases from J, leaving 17 bases between. Germline V gene lookup returns CDR1 SGHVS and CDR2 FQNEAQ.